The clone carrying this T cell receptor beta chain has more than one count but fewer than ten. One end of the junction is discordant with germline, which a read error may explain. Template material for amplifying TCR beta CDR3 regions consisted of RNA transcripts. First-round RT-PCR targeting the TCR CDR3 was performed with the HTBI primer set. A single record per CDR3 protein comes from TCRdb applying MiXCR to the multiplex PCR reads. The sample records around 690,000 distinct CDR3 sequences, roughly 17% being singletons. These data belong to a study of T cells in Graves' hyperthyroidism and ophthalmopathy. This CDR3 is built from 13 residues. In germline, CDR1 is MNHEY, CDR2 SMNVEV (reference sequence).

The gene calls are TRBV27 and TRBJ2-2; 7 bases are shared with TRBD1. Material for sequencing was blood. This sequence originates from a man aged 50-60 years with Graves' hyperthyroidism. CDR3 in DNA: TGTGCCAGCAGTCTAAAGGGGGCCGGGGAGCTGTCTTTT. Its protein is CASSLKGAGELSF.